This T cell receptor beta chain is drawn from a study of somatic mutations in cytotoxic T cells in rheumatoid arthritis. Study-level background: Prior to any treatment and right after diagnosis, patient blood (around 28 ml EDTA) was drawn. Findings of the study overall: The slight TRBV07 underrepresentation in rheumatoid arthritis patients was not adjusted for multiple comparisons.

About this clone: The antigen is not known.

The table came from immunoSEQ multiplex PCR; TCRdb's copy has only in-frame clones and leaves some out. The sample carries under 20,000 clones, 75% to 90% recorded once. This CDR3 is built from 13 residues. Deletions cut 2 bases from V and 7 bases from J, with 11 bases between. CDR1 is MDHEN, CDR2 SYDVKM, per germline. The chain has TRBV28 and TRBJ1-1; D possibly corresponds to TRBD1 (6 bases). The TCR comes from an adult with rheumatoid arthritis. Sequencing input: CD8+ T cells sorted from blood. In DNA form, the CDR3 reads TGTGCCAGCAGTTTAATTGGAGGGGGTGAAGCTTTCTTT. Translated: CASSLIGGGEAFF.